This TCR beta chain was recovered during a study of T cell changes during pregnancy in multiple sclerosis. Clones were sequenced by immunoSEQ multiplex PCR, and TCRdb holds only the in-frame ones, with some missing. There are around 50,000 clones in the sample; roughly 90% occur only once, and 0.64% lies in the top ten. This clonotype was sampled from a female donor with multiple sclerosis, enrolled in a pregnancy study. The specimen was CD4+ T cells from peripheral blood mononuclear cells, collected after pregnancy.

The CDR3 DNA follows: TGTGCCACCAGCAGAGCGGAGGGCTTGGGCTACACCTTC. This codes for CATSRAEGLGYTF. This sequence joins TRBV15 and TRBJ1-2; D is undetermined. CDR1 LNHNV and CDR2 YYDKDF come from the germline V gene (reference sequence). V lost 1 base to trimming and J lost 8 bases, with 11 bases between them. The length of the CDR3 is 13 residues.